The rows below give T cell receptor beta chains drawn from one sample of a study of blood T cell repertoires in COVID-19. Sequencing used immunoSEQ multiplex PCR; TCRdb keeps in-frame clones, though not all of them. The repertoire includes roughly 67,000 clones, more than 75% of them detected once, and around 1.2% sits in the top ten. The sample taken for sequencing was peripheral blood. Receptors originate from an older woman with acute or convalescent COVID-19. CDR3s leave out the opening cysteine and the closing phenylalanine or tryptophan. D genes are given only for firm matches.

V: TRBV28
D: TRBD1
J: TRBJ1-1
CDR3: ASSLWVLTGGVAF

V: TRBV5-1
D: NA
J: TRBJ2-4
CDR3: ASSLGWAGNIQY

V: TRBV28
D: NA
J: TRBJ1-4
CDR3: ASSLSGGSEKLF

V: TRBV19
D: NA
J: TRBJ1-6
CDR3: ASSILGGDGNSPLH

V: TRBV28
D: NA
J: TRBJ1-5
CDR3: ASNKQGVGNQPQH

V: TRBV28
D: NA
J: TRBJ1-5
CDR3: ASRPGVVVQPQH

V: TRBV27
D: NA
J: TRBJ2-3
CDR3: ASRSRGTDTQY

V: TRBV27
D: NA
J: TRBJ2-5
CDR3: ASSIDGRVETQY

V: TRBV5-1
D: TRBD2
J: TRBJ2-1
CDR3: ASRRGLTYNEQF

V: TRBV11-2
D: NA
J: TRBJ1-2
CDR3: ASSLQSNNYGYT

V: TRBV11-2
D: NA
J: TRBJ2-4
CDR3: ASSVSTGTENIQY

V: TRBV4-1
D: TRBD1
J: TRBJ1-2
CDR3: ASSRDRGYYYGYT

V: TRBV5-6
D: NA
J: TRBJ2-5
CDR3: ASSLIGRMVGETQY

V: TRBV6-5
D: NA
J: TRBJ1-2
CDR3: ASRTGTGYT

V: TRBV4-1
D: TRBD1
J: TRBJ1-6
CDR3: ASSGTGDNSPLH

V: TRBV4-3
D: NA
J: TRBJ1-4
CDR3: ASSQDSGTNEKLF

V: TRBV10-2
D: TRBD2
J: TRBJ2-5
CDR3: ASSGGLAQETQY

V: TRBV5-1
D: NA
J: TRBJ2-6
CDR3: ASSLVIDSSGANVLT

V: TRBV7-9
D: NA
J: TRBJ2-1
CDR3: ASSPLVVVYNEQF

V: TRBV7-2
D: NA
J: TRBJ1-6
CDR3: ASSLYNSPLH

V: TRBV9
D: NA
J: TRBJ2-3
CDR3: ASSAPGNTDTQY

V: TRBV14
D: TRBD1
J: TRBJ2-3
CDR3: ASSPIQGAADTQY

V: TRBV5-1
D: NA
J: TRBJ2-1
CDR3: ASSVQASLSNEQF

V: TRBV5-1
D: TRBD2
J: TRBJ2-1
CDR3: ASTTLAGGPGGGGNEQF

V: TRBV19
D: TRBD1
J: TRBJ1-2
CDR3: ASSSKGTGSYGYT

V: TRBV5-1
D: NA
J: TRBJ1-1
CDR3: ASSLAVGGITDTEAF

V: TRBV7-9
D: NA
J: TRBJ1-2
CDR3: ASSLDREGYT

V: TRBV7-9
D: NA
J: TRBJ1-3
CDR3: ASSFYSLSSGNTIY

V: TRBV19
D: TRBD2
J: TRBJ2-1
CDR3: ASSMGTSGRLYNEQF

V: TRBV5-4
D: NA
J: TRBJ1-3
CDR3: ASSPTPTVGNTIY

V: TRBV4-3
D: TRBD1
J: TRBJ1-4
CDR3: ASSQAGQGGEKLF

V: TRBV12-3/TRBV12-4
D: NA
J: TRBJ2-5
CDR3: ASSLAGFGTQY

V: TRBV29-1
D: NA
J: TRBJ2-2
CDR3: SVEDRAGTGELF

V: TRBV19
D: NA
J: TRBJ1-1
CDR3: ASSIDSPGTEAF

V: TRBV2
D: TRBD2
J: TRBJ2-5
CDR3: ASSIGLAGGRVQETQY

V: TRBV4-3
D: NA
J: TRBJ2-2
CDR3: ASSQSPLGYGGIFTGELF

V: TRBV4-2
D: TRBD1
J: TRBJ1-4
CDR3: ASSQHSQGGNEKLF

V: TRBV6-6
D: NA
J: TRBJ1-2
CDR3: ASSYSPLNYGYT

V: TRBV18
D: TRBD1
J: TRBJ2-3
CDR3: ASAEDRDTDTQY

V: TRBV29-1
D: NA
J: TRBJ1-1
CDR3: SVEDGGGAAF

V: TRBV5-1
D: NA
J: TRBJ1-6
CDR3: ASSLYPSEDSPLH

V: TRBV5-1
D: NA
J: TRBJ1-1
CDR3: ASSLGTGSTEAF

V: TRBV29-1
D: NA
J: TRBJ1-1
CDR3: SVEGRAEAF

V: TRBV14
D: NA
J: TRBJ1-3
CDR3: ASSQVSGNTIY

V: TRBV14
D: TRBD1
J: TRBJ2-3
CDR3: ASLRDREEWGQY

V: TRBV19
D: TRBD1
J: TRBJ2-1
CDR3: ASSTGTGERDEQF

V: TRBV6-5
D: TRBD1
J: TRBJ1-2
CDR3: ASSNRGQLGYT

V: TRBV2
D: TRBD1
J: TRBJ1-6
CDR3: ASTIQDRGSYNSPLH

V: TRBV27
D: NA
J: TRBJ2-1
CDR3: ASSIRGGGNEQF

V: TRBV3-1/TRBV3-2
D: TRBD2
J: TRBJ2-2
CDR3: ASSQGLKTGELF

V: TRBV7-9
D: TRBD2
J: TRBJ2-5
CDR3: ASSPAETSGAQETQY

V: TRBV6-6
D: NA
J: TRBJ1-5
CDR3: ASSSPGFGQPQH

V: TRBV7-9
D: TRBD1
J: TRBJ1-2
CDR3: ASSQGTGDGYT